The entry below gives a single T cell receptor (beta chain) sequence along with its context. Antigen unknown. 5'RACE generated cDNA with 10-nucleotide random UMIs. TCRdb reprocessed the 5' RACE reads via MiXCR and lists one record per CDR3 protein. The sample records over 55,000 distinct CDR3 sequences, about 10% being singletons. The sample originates from a study of neurological immune-mediated disorders. General study results and limits: Because no CDR3 amino acid sequences were shared across subjects by expanded clones, private repertoires were suggested in all groups.

Time point described: longitudinal time-point 1 (baseline). Trimming shortened V by 5 bases and J by 2 bases, and 22 bases separated the two germline ends. The CDR3 consists of 17 residues. Germline CDR1 reads SGHNT; CDR2 reads YENEEA. This TCR derives from a male donor with HTLV-1-associated myelopathy (HAM/TSP). The specimen was PBMCs. This chain joins TRBV11-3 and TRBJ2-7; weak D call: TRBD1 (6 bases). CDR3 in amino acids: CASSPGLGAPGTYEQYF. The CDR3 coding sequence is TGTGCCAGCAGCCCAGGCCTGGGGGCGCCGGGGACCTACGAGCAGTACTTC.